This record looks at one T cell receptor (beta chain) sequence and its context. Its antigen is unknown. This sample was included in a study of cytomegalovirus exposure and HLA in healthy donors. Use of 60 Vbeta and 13 Jbeta primers characterized the PCR. The assay was immunoSEQ multiplex PCR, and TCRdb's table has in-frame clones only and misses some. The sample carries approximately 130,000 clones, 55% to 75% recorded once. General observations from the study: Researchers counted some 150 TCR beta chains as cytomegalovirus-associated.

V dropped 10 bases and J dropped 0; count of bases not matched to a gene: 7. The CDR3 consists of 14 residues. Germline V gives CDR1 LNHDA, CDR2 SQIVND (reference sequence). The sequence was collected from a human donor in good health. Sequenced sample: PBMCs. The genes are TRBV19 and TRBJ1-1, with TRBD1 matching over 8 bases. The CDR3 here is CATRQGLLNTEAFF. CDR3 in DNA: TGTGCCACCCGACAGGGGCTCCTGAACACTGAAGCTTTCTTT.